These T cell receptor beta chains were read from a single sample in a study of CD8 T cells in Susac syndrome. TCRdb fed the immunoSEQ multiplex PCR reads into MiXCR, producing one record per CDR3 protein. The sample records a few hundred thousand distinct CDR3 sequences, about 93% being singletons. Sequencing was done on a sample of CD8+ T cells from PBMCs. The receptors come from a human donor with multiple sclerosis. Each CDR3 is given with its conserved first and last residue. The D gene is left open where the match is weak. Not all rows give a size; the values are once, few, many and, for expanded clones, a class.

.,TRBV10-3,.,TRBJ1-2,CAINQDLNYGYTF,TGTGCCATCAATCAGGACCTTAACTATGGCTACACCTTC
.,TRBV6-1,.,TRBJ1-2,CASSEPGGYGYTF,TGTGCCAGCAGCGAACCGGGGGGGTATGGCTACACCTTC
few,TRBV30,.,TRBJ1-1,CAWSTLNTEAFF,TGTGCCTGGAGCACGCTTAACACTGAAGCTTTCTTT
.,TRBV15,TRBD2,TRBJ2-2,CATSPRLGRETLAGELFF,TGTGCCACCAGCCCGAGGTTAGGGCGGGAGACCCTCGCCGGGGAGCTGTTTTTT
once,TRBV6-1,TRBD2,TRBJ2-3,CASSASYSTSGTDTQYF,TGTGCCAGCAGTGCCTCTTACTCGACTAGCGGCACAGATACGCAGTATTTT
few,TRBV5-4,.,TRBJ1-1,CASSFALNTEAFF,TGTGCCAGCAGCTTCGCCCTGAACACTGAAGCTTTCTTT
.,TRBV11-2,.,TRBJ2-7,CASSSGAGDEQYF,TGTGCCAGCAGCTCCGGGGCTGGGGACGAGCAGTACTTC
once,TRBV5-6,.,TRBJ2-1,CASSQLARGQFF,TGTGCCAGCAGCCAACTAGCCCGGGGGCAGTTCTTC
.,TRBV5-4,.,TRBJ2-1,CASSLESLNEQFF,TGTGCCAGCAGCTTGGAATCTCTCAATGAGCAGTTCTTC
.,TRBV6-5,.,TRBJ2-7,CASSSSGLGGEAYEQYF,.
.,TRBV10-3,TRBD2,TRBJ2-7,CAISAPGGPIKSGFYEQYF,TGTGCCATCAGTGCCCCGGGAGGGCCGATCAAATCCGGGTTCTACGAGCAGTACTTC
.,TRBV20-1,TRBD2,TRBJ2-1,CSATGLAAYNEQFF,TGCAGTGCTACGGGACTAGCGGCCTACAATGAGCAGTTCTTC
.,TRBV4-3,TRBD2,TRBJ2-7,CASSQWGGSSYEQYF,TGCGCCAGCAGCCAATGGGGGGGGAGCTCCTACGAGCAGTACTTC
.,TRBV6-2/TRBV6-3,.,TRBJ1-5,CASSPFAAGPQHF,TGTGCCAGCAGCCCTTTCGCCGCGGGGCCCCAGCATTTT